This passage covers 13 T cell receptor beta chains from one sample sequenced in a study of early T cells in non-severe SARS-CoV-2 infection. From the 5' RACE reads, TCRdb called clonotypes with MiXCR, one entry per CDR3 protein. Of 54,000 or so distinct CDR3 sequences listed, over 9.5% are singletons. Sequenced input: whole blood. Every receptor here comes from an adult who was a healthcare worker with PCR-confirmed SARS-CoV-2 infection or an uninfected control (not recorded which).

This clonotype has more than one count but fewer than ten. The V call is TRBV20-1, the J call TRBJ2-1; 9 bases are shared with TRBD2. Germline V gene data show CDR1 as DFQATT and CDR2 as SNEGSKA (reference sequence). Trimming removed 1 base from V and 8 bases from J; junction bases left unmatched: 9. The CDR3 consists of 15 residues. CDR3 bases: TGCAGTGCTAGAGTTAGAGGCGGGAGGGCCGATGAGCAGTTCTTC. It specifies CSARVRGGRADEQFF.

The chain is built from TRBV7-8 and TRBJ2-7; tentative D call: TRBD1 (5 bases). Germline CDR1 reads SGHVS; CDR2 reads FQNEAQ. V was trimmed by 5 bases and J by 2 bases, leaving 13 bases between them. The CDR3 is 14 residues long. The CDR3 reads CASSPRSRAYEQYF. The CDR3 nucleotides are TGTGCCAGCAGCCCTAGGTCCAGGGCCTACGAGCAGTACTTC.

This clonotype was recorded at least ten times. The chain links TRBV3-1 to TRBJ2-1, with unresolved D. V lost 6 bases to trimming and J lost 4 bases, with 7 bases between them. The CDR3 consists of 12 residues. Germline CDR1 and CDR2: LGHDT and YNNKEL (reference sequence). In DNA, the CDR3 is TGTGCCAGCAGTCTGGAGTACAATGAGCAGTTCTTC. As protein: CASSLEYNEQFF.

The sample holds many counts of this clonotype. The gene calls are TRBV7-9 and TRBJ2-3; D could derive from TRBD1 or TRBD2 (6 bases each). V gave up 5 bases and J gave up 4 bases, with 16 bases separating them. The CDR3 runs to 15 residues. Germline CDR1 and CDR2: SEHNR and FQNEAQ (reference sequence). The CDR3 here is CASSPIQGLPDTQYF. Here the CDR3 DNA reads TGTGCCAGCAGCCCCATACAGGGACTCCCAGATACGCAGTATTTT.

This clonotype has a count of ten or more. This chain links TRBV25-1 with TRBJ2-3; possible D gene TRBD1, 6 bases. CDR3 size: 12 residues. Germline assignment: CDR1 MGHDK and CDR2 SYGVNS. V was shortened by 10 bases and J by 1 base, with 9 bases between the two germline ends. The CDR3 nucleotides read TGTGCCACCAACAGGGGCACAGATACGCAGTATTTT. Protein: CATNRGTDTQYF.

This clonotype turned up a few times. The chain employs TRBV6-5 and TRBJ2-2, with 7 bases that match TRBD1. Germline lookup yields CDR1 MNHEY and CDR2 SVGAGI. CDR3 length equals 15 residues. Trimming at V came to 5 bases and at J to 3 bases, leaving 6 bases not matched to a gene. The CDR3 protein is CASSNRQGYTGELFF. The CDR3 DNA is TGTGCCAGCAGTAATAGACAGGGATACACCGGGGAGCTGTTTTTT.

In its sample, this clonotype was seen a few times. The chain joins TRBV20-1 to TRBJ1-4; 7 nucleotides line up with TRBD1. Trimming took 3 bases from V and 7 from J; bases not matched to a gene: 2. This CDR3 has 12 residues. Germline CDR1 and CDR2: DFQATT and SNEGSKA (reference sequence). CDR3 nucleotide sequence: TGCAGTGCTAGTGGGACAGCTGAAAAACTGTTTTTT. Translation gives CSASGTAEKLFF.

Here the CDR3 DNA reads TGCGCCAGCAGCTCGTTAGCGGTTGGGACAGATACGCAGTATTTT. This codes for CASSSLAVGTDTQYF. The chain links TRBV5-1 to TRBJ2-3, with D maybe TRBD2 (6 bases). Between the trimmed V and J ends, which lost 3 bases and 3 bases, there was a span of 14 bases. The CDR3 length is 15 residues. Germline values: CDR1 SGHRS, CDR2 YFSETQ.

The J gene is TRBJ1-1, the V gene TRBV28; D is undetermined. Per germline, CDR1 MDHEN and CDR2 SYDVKM. The CDR3 consists of 11 residues. The ends were cut back, 7 bases at V and 3 bases at J, with 6 bases in the middle. The CDR3 sequence is CASTSDTEAFF. As DNA, the CDR3 is TGTGCCAGCACCTCGGACACTGAAGCTTTCTTT. Combining the CDR3 with reference TRBV28 and TRBJ1-1 gives the whole variable domain DVKVTQSSRYLVKRTGEKVFLECVQDMDHENMFWYRQDPGLGLRLIYFSYDVKMKEKGDIPEGYSVSREKKERFSLILESASTNQTSMYLCASTSDTEAFFGQGTRLTVV.

The chain recombines TRBV20-1 with TRBJ2-2; D not certain. Germline lookup yields CDR1 DFQATT and CDR2 SNEGSKA (reference sequence). V was trimmed by 4 bases and J by 5 bases, leaving 11 bases between them. The CDR3 is 13 amino acids. The DNA of the CDR3 is TGCAGTGCTACCCGGGCCTTAACCGGGGAGCTGTTTTTT. This gives the protein CSATRALTGELFF.

V is TRBV7-2 and J is TRBJ2-3; D remains ambiguous. Germline V gene data show CDR1 as SGHTA and CDR2 as FQGNSA. This CDR3 has 11 amino acids. V was cut by 2 bases and J by 5 bases, with 2 bases left in between. CDR3 nucleotides: TGTGCCAGCAGCTTACTAGATACGCAGTATTTT. Translation gives CASSLLDTQYF.

This clonotype showed up just a few times. The chain carries TRBV7-2 and TRBJ1-2; unclear D gene. The length of the CDR3 is 12 residues. V was clipped by 3 bases and J by 5 bases, with 7 bases between them. The germline CDR1 and CDR2 sequences are SGHTA and FQGNSA. CDR3 sequence: CASSFQIYGYTF. DNA for the CDR3: TGTGCCAGCAGCTTTCAGATATATGGCTACACCTTC.

The chain couples TRBV6-5 to TRBJ2-2, with D tentatively TRBD1 (5 bases). CDR1 MNHEY and CDR2 SVGAGI come from the germline V gene. This CDR3 has 15 amino acids. Trimming removed 3 bases at V and 5 bases at J, with 13 bases between. The CDR3 bases are TGTGCCAGCAGTTATTCCAGGGCGGAAACCGGGGAGCTGTTTTTT. Translation gives CASSYSRAETGELFF.